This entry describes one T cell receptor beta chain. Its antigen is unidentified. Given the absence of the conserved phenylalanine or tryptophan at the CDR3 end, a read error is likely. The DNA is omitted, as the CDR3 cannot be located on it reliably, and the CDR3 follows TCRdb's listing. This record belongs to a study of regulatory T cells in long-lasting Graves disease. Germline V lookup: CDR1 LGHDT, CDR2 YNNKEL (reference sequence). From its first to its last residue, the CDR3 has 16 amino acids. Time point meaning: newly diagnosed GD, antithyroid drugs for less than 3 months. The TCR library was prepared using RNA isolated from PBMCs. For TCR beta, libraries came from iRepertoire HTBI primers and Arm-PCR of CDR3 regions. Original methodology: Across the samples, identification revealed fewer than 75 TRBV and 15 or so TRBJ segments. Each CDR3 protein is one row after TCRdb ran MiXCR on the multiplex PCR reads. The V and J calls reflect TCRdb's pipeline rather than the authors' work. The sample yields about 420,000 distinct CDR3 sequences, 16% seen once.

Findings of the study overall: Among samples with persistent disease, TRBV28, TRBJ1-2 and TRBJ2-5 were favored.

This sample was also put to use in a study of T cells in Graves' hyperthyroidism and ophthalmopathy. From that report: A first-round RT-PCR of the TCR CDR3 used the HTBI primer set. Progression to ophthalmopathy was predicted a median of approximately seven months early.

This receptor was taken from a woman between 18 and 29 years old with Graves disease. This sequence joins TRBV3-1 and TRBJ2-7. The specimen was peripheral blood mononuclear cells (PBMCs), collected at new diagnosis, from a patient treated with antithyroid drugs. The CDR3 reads CASSQDAPKRNYEEYL.